A single sample gave rise to the 8 T cell receptor beta chains below, sequenced in a study of control samples from healthy donors and cancer patients. Using immunoSEQ multiplex PCR, the repertoire was profiled, and TCRdb retains in-frame clones only, with some absent. The repertoire holds 150,000 or so clones, with 93% as singletons. Sequencing was done on a sample of blood. Receptors were obtained from a man aged 18-30 years in good health.

This clone was picked up one time. The chain carries TRBV11-3 and TRBJ1-3; D remains unclear. The V end was cut by 1 base, the J end by 3 bases, with 13 bases between. The CDR3 totals 16 residues. The germline V gene has CDR1 SGHNT and CDR2 YENEEA. CDR3 in amino acids: CASSLGDSAYGNTIYF. For the CDR3, the DNA is TGTGCCAGCAGCTTAGGGGATTCGGCCTATGGAAACACCATATATTTT. Variable domain in full (rest from reference TRBV11-3 and TRBJ1-3): EAGVVQSPRYKIIEKKQPVAFWCNPISGHNTLYWYLQNLGQGPELLIRYENEEAVDDSQLPKDRFSAERLKGVDSTLKIQPAELGDSAVYLCASSLGDSAYGNTIYFGEGSWLTVV.

J is TRBJ2-7 and V is TRBV3-1 (or the pseudogene TRBV3-2); no reliable D call. Germline values: CDR1 LGHDT, CDR2 YNNKEL (reference sequence). This CDR3 spans 11 amino acids. V lost 3 bases, J lost 3 bases, and 3 bases lay in between. In nucleotides, the CDR3 is TGTGCCAGCAGCCACGTCTACGAGCAGTACTTC. Its translation: CASSHVYEQYF.

This chain uses TRBV3-1 (or the pseudogene TRBV3-2) with TRBJ2-5; D is ambiguous. Germline lookup yields CDR1 LGHDT and CDR2 YNNKEL (reference sequence). Trimming pared 0 bases from V and 5 bases from J, leaving 13 bases between. The CDR3 totals 15 residues. Written as DNA, the CDR3 is TGTGCCAGCAGCCAAGATTTGGCGGTGGCGGAGACCCAGTACTTC. It yields the protein CASSQDLAVAETQYF.

This clone is a singleton in its sample. The CDR3 loop reads CASSALGGGAHEQFF. The CDR3 nucleotides are TGTGCCAGCAGCGCGCTAGGAGGGGGAGCCCATGAGCAGTTCTTC. The chain combines TRBV14 with TRBJ2-1, with D perhaps TRBD1 or TRBD2 (6 bases each). Germline CDR1 SGHDN, CDR2 FVKESK. CDR3 length: 15 residues. V lost 5 bases and J 8 bases, leaving 19 bases between the germline ends.

The rearrangement joins TRBV10-3 to TRBJ2-1, with 9 bases that match TRBD2. CDR1 is ENHRY, CDR2 SYGVKD, per germline. Losses at the gene ends were 10 bases for V and 4 bases for J; bases not matched to a gene: 8. This CDR3 comprises 14 residues. In DNA form, the CDR3 reads TGTGCCACCCGGGTTAGCGGGGGATACAATGAGCAGTTCTTC. It codes for CATRVSGGYNEQFF.

V usage is TRBV25-1 and J usage is TRBJ2-1; 9 bases map to TRBD1. The J segment lost 8 bases and the V segment lost 6 bases, leaving 5 bases of the junction unmatched. Germline V gene data show CDR1 as MGHDK and CDR2 as SYGVNS. CDR3 size: 13 residues. The CDR3 loop reads CASRRTGGDEQFF. The DNA of the CDR3 is TGTGCCAGCAGGAGAACAGGGGGCGATGAGCAGTTCTTC.

The chain couples TRBV29-1 to TRBJ2-3; 14 nucleotides match TRBD2. The CDR3 consists of 14 residues. V dropped 3 bases and J dropped 5; count of bases not matched to a gene: 1. The germline V gene encodes CDR1 SQVTM and CDR2 ANQGSEA. In DNA form, the CDR3 reads TGCAGCGTTGAGGGACTAGCGGGGGTAGATACGCAGTATTTT. Translation: CSVEGLAGVDTQYF.

The J gene is TRBJ2-1, the V gene TRBV11-2; 12 positions match TRBD2. Germline V gene sequence: CDR1 SGHAT, CDR2 FQNNGV. V gave up 1 base and J gave up 8 bases; unmatched junction bases: 3. The CDR3 totals 15 residues. In nucleotides, the CDR3 is TGTGCCAGCAGCTTAGGGACTAGCGGGATCCATGAGCAGTTCTTC. Its protein is CASSLGTSGIHEQFF.